The text below deals with one TCR beta chain. Antigen: not known. The data belong to a study of T cell repertoires in cytomegalovirus infection. Across the study: Shared public TCR beta signatures pointed to both CMV infection and a matching HLA type. General observations from the study: HLA-C-restricted CMV clonotypes gave the most frequent clonotype in two of eight donors. Cumulative public TCR beta family frequency identified CMV carriers with the relevant HLA.

Per the germline V gene, CDR1 is SGHNT and CDR2 is YYREEE (reference sequence). The CDR3 length is 14 residues. Trimming took 4 bases from V and 4 from J, leaving 14 bases between them. From the reads, TCRdb called clonotypes with MiXCR, one entry per CDR3 protein. Found here are more than 150,000 distinct CDR3 sequences, roughly 30% of them singletons; the top ten hold 31%. This sequence was found in a human donor in good health (CMV status not recorded). Some clones in this sample may be carry-over from other donors' samples. V and J are TRBV5-4 and TRBJ1-1; a possible D gene is TRBD1 (6 bases). Input material: PBMCs. In nucleotides, the CDR3 is TGTGCCAGCAGCGAGGGTTACAGGGTCACTGAAGCTTTCTTT. Its translation: CASSEGYRVTEAFF.